Listed below are T cell receptor beta chains from one sample, sequenced in a study of blood T cells in healthy people across ages. TCRdb reanalysed the 5' RACE reads using MiXCR and keeps one entry per CDR3 protein. The profile shows about 1.5 million distinct CDR3 sequences, about 42% of them singletons. The source material was blood. Receptor source: a woman between 18 and 29 years old in good health. Each CDR3 is given with its conserved first and last residue. A D gene is named only where the DNA matches it firmly. A row's size may be missing; if present it is once, few, many or a size class.

. TRBJ2-5 . TRBV20-1 12 CSARGADETQYF TGCAGTGCTAGAGGTGCGGACGAGACCCAGTACTTC
. TRBJ1-1 many TRBV19 12 CASSIGNTEAFF TGTGCCAGTAGTATAGGGAACACTGAAGCTTTCTTT
TRBD1 TRBJ1-3 . TRBV3-1 16 CASSRHSGTGRNTIYF TGTGCCAGCAGCCGACATAGCGGGACAGGGAGGAACACCATATATTTT
TRBD1 TRBJ1-2 . TRBV2 15 CASNIGTGFLNGYTF TGTGCCAGCAACATTGGGACAGGGTTCTTGAATGGCTACACCTTC
. TRBJ2-5 few TRBV6-5 12 CATRGNQETQYF TGTGCCACGCGGGGTAACCAAGAGACCCAGTACTTC
. TRBJ2-7 many TRBV28 14 CASSLRWGLGEQYF TGTGCCAGCAGTTTAAGGTGGGGGCTGGGGGAGCAGTACTTC
. TRBJ1-1 few TRBV5-1 15 CASSLSVLLRTEAFF TGCGCCAGCAGCTTATCAGTCTTATTACGCACTGAAGCTTTCTTT
. TRBJ1-5 few TRBV11-2 14 CASSSFGGNQPQHF TGTGCCAGCAGCTCCTTCGGAGGTAATCAGCCCCAGCATTTT
TRBD1 TRBJ2-3 many TRBV20-1 14 CSAPPDRASDTQYF TGCAGTGCTCCCCCTGACAGGGCCTCGGATACGCAGTATTTT
TRBD2 TRBJ2-1 few TRBV29-1 17 CSVDPWGGLAVYNEQFF TGCAGCGTTGACCCCTGGGGCGGACTAGCGGTCTACAATGAGCAGTTCTTC
TRBD1 TRBJ1-2 few TRBV20-1 13 CSARKGQGWGYTF TGCAGTGCTAGAAAAGGACAGGGCTGGGGCTACACCTTC
TRBD1 TRBJ2-3 . TRBV28 16 CASSFGTGSVTDTQYF TGTGCCAGCAGTTTTGGGACAGGGTCGGTCACAGATACGCAGTATTTT
TRBD1 TRBJ1-5 . TRBV20-1 15 CSASRTGYSNQPQHF TGCAGTGCTAGCCGGACAGGGTATAGCAATCAGCCCCAGCATTTT
TRBD1 TRBJ2-3 . TRBV7-8 15 CASSLSVGTGDTQYF TGTGCCAGCAGCTTATCTGTCGGGACAGGAGATACGCAGTATTTT
. TRBJ1-1 once TRBV9 14 CASSGDILNTEAFF TGTGCCAGCAGCGGCGACATTTTGAACACTGAAGCTTTCTTT
TRBD1 TRBJ1-4 few TRBV5-1 16 CASSPGTGGGNEKLFF TGCGCCAGCAGCCCCGGGACAGGGGGTGGGAATGAAAAACTGTTTTTT
. TRBJ2-1 few TRBV5-1 13 CASRFDRNNEQFF TGCGCCAGCAGGTTTGACAGGAACAATGAGCAGTTCTTC
. TRBJ2-1 many TRBV4-3 15 CASSPSYVTGNEQFF TGCGCCAGCAGCCCCTCGTACGTTACTGGCAATGAGCAGTTCTTC
. TRBJ2-7 few TRBV20-1 14 CSARTDSDYLEQYF TGCAGTGCTAGAACCGACAGCGACTATCTCGAGCAGTACTTC
. TRBJ2-3 few TRBV7-9 15 CASSSNVAATDTQYF TGTGCCAGCAGCTCAAATGTGGCAGCAACAGATACGCAGTATTTT
. TRBJ2-1 few TRBV10-3 15 CAISEPGLLTDEQFF TGTGCCATCAGTGAGCCGGGACTCCTTACGGATGAGCAGTTCTTC
. TRBJ1-1 . TRBV30 13 CAWTADRNTEAFF TGTGCCTGGACCGCGGACAGGAACACTGAAGCTTTCTTT
TRBD2 TRBJ2-2 few TRBV4-1 15 CASSQMTGGTGELFF TGCGCCAGCAGCCAAATGACGGGGGGCACCGGGGAGCTGTTTTTT
. TRBJ1-5 . TRBV28 16 CASRPEGVYSNQPQHF TGTGCCAGCAGACCGGAGGGGGTCTATAGCAATCAGCCCCAGCATTTT
. TRBJ2-3 . TRBV7-2 14 CASSLAREPDTQYF TGTGCCAGCAGCTTAGCTCGGGAGCCAGATACGCAGTATTTT
. TRBJ2-3 . TRBV12-3/TRBV12-4 17 CASRLPNSREAPDTQYF TGTGCCAGCAGACTACCTAATAGCCGGGAAGCCCCGGATACGCAGTATTTT
. TRBJ2-3 few TRBV6-2/TRBV6-3 15 CASSYSPYRTDTQYF TGTGCCAGCAGTTACTCTCCCTACCGCACAGATACGCAGTATTTT
. TRBJ2-1 . TRBV7-9 14 CASSLWTLHNEQFF TGTGCCAGCAGCCTCTGGACTTTACACAATGAGCAGTTCTTC
. TRBJ2-1 few TRBV7-2 15 CASGLRAPRYNEQFF TGTGCCAGCGGCTTACGGGCTCCACGATACAATGAGCAGTTCTTC
. TRBJ2-7 . TRBV9 13 CASSATGSGEQYF TGTGCCAGCAGCGCCACAGGGTCTGGCGAGCAGTACTTC
. TRBJ2-5 . TRBV24-1 13 CATSGVEEDGQYF TGTGCCACCAGTGGGGTGGAAGAGGATGGGCAGTACTTC
. TRBJ2-1 . TRBV7-2 13 CASSFQLHNEQFF TGTGCCAGCAGCTTTCAACTACACAATGAGCAGTTCTTC
. TRBJ2-1 . TRBV7-9 15 CASSFTLGKLNEQFF TGTGCCAGCAGCTTCACCCTTGGCAAACTAAATGAGCAGTTCTTC
. TRBJ2-7 few TRBV7-9 14 CASSPHAGIYEQYF TGTGCCAGCAGCCCACACGCAGGGATCTACGAGCAGTACTTC
TRBD2 TRBJ2-5 few TRBV20-1 14 CSGSLAGNQETQYF TGCAGTGGATCACTAGCGGGAAACCAAGAGACCCAGTACTTC
. TRBJ1-2 . TRBV10-3 13 CAISESGFRGYTF TGTGCCATCAGTGAATCGGGGTTTCGTGGCTACACCTTC
TRBD1 TRBJ1-2 many TRBV4-3 16 CASSQEGDSTNYGYTF TGCGCCAGCAGCCAAGAGGGGGACAGTACTAACTATGGCTACACCTTC
. TRBJ1-2 . TRBV6-5 14 CASSRGGGSYGYTF TGTGCCAGCAGTAGGGGGGGAGGATCCTATGGCTACACCTTC
. TRBJ1-6 few TRBV20-1 15 CSASGLASYNSPLHF TGCAGTGCTAGCGGGCTGGCCTCCTATAATTCACCCCTCCACTTT
TRBD2 TRBJ2-1 . TRBV4-3 17 CASSQDGTSVAYKEQFF TGCGCCAGCAGCCAAGATGGGACTAGCGTCGCCTACAAGGAGCAGTTCTTC
. TRBJ2-7 many TRBV29-1 13 CSVGGGLSYEQYF TGCAGCGTTGGCGGGGGCCTCTCCTACGAGCAGTACTTC
. TRBJ1-2 . TRBV6-1 17 CASSRTRTARGHYGYTF TGTGCCAGCAGTAGAACCCGGACAGCCCGTGGTCACTATGGCTACACCTTC
TRBD2 TRBJ2-7 . TRBV7-2 18 CASSFPLAGGPDLYEQYF TGTGCCAGCAGCTTTCCTCTAGCGGGGGGGCCTGATCTGTACGAGCAGTACTTC
. TRBJ2-2 few TRBV10-3 12 CAISAGTGELFF TGTGCCATCAGTGCCGGGACCGGGGAGCTGTTTTTT
. TRBJ2-5 . TRBV20-1 15 CSARDGAESQETQYF TGCAGTGCTAGAGATGGGGCGGAATCCCAAGAGACCCAGTACTTC
. TRBJ2-1 few TRBV4-3 13 CASSLYLRNEQFF TGCGCCAGCAGCCTTTACCTACGCAATGAGCAGTTCTTC
. TRBJ2-6 . TRBV5-6 15 CASTFWVSGANVLTF TGTGCCAGCACCTTCTGGGTCTCCGGGGCCAACGTCCTGACTTTC
. TRBJ2-1 . TRBV6-6 15 CASSYGADPRNEQFF TGTGCCAGCAGTTACGGGGCAGATCCAAGGAATGAGCAGTTCTTC
TRBD1 TRBJ1-1 . TRBV20-1 15 CSATPHGTDYSEAFF TGCAGTGCTACCCCCCACGGGACAGACTATTCGGAAGCTTTCTTT
TRBD1 TRBJ1-5 . TRBV12-3/TRBV12-4 15 CASSLKYRGLSPQHF TGTGCCAGCAGTTTAAAGTACAGGGGATTGTCTCCCCAGCATTTT
. TRBJ1-1 . TRBV6-5 14 CASSYGRRYTEAFF TGTGCCAGCAGTTATGGGCGACGTTACACTGAAGCTTTCTTT
. TRBJ2-5 . TRBV7-9 12 CASRGFLETQYF TGTGCCAGTCGTGGGTTTTTAGAGACCCAGTACTTC
. TRBJ2-2 once TRBV21-1 15 CARASNTRNTGELFF TGTGCCAGAGCTTCTAACACTAGGAACACCGGGGAGCTGTTTTTT
TRBD1 TRBJ1-1 . TRBV10-3 17 CAISEFGGTGANTEAFF TGTGCCATCAGTGAGTTTGGGGGGACAGGGGCGAACACTGAAGCTTTCTTT
. TRBJ1-4 few TRBV7-9 14 CATSGSGHNEKLFF TGTGCCACCTCAGGGAGCGGCCACAATGAAAAACTGTTTTTT
. TRBJ2-7 . TRBV4-1 15 CASSRVDGASYEQYF TGCGCCAGCAGCCGAGTGGACGGTGCCTCCTACGAGCAGTACTTC
. TRBJ2-7 few TRBV7-9 13 CASSLDPGSEQYF TGTGCCAGCAGCTTAGACCCTGGGTCCGAGCAGTACTTC
. TRBJ1-1 once TRBV6-5 14 CASSPGWGATEAFF TGTGCCAGCAGCCCCGGGTGGGGGGCCACTGAAGCTTTCTTT
TRBD2 TRBJ2-1 . TRBV2 14 CASTSSGSILEQFF TGTGCCAGCACCTCTAGCGGGAGTATTCTTGAGCAGTTCTTC